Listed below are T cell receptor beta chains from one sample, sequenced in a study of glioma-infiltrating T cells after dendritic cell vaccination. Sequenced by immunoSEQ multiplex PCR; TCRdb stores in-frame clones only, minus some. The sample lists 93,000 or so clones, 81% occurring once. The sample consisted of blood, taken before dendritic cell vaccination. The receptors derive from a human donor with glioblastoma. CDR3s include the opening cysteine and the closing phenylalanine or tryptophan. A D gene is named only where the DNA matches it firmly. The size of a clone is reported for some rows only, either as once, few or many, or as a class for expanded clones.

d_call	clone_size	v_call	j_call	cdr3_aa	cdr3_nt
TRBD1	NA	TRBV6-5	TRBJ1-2	CASSRGQVDGYTF	TGTGCCAGCAGTAGAGGACAGGTCGATGGCTACACCTTC
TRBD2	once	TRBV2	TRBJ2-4	CASISGMGGNIQYF	TGTGCCAGCATTTCAGGGATGGGGGGGAACATTCAGTACTTC
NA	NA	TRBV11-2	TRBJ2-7	CASSSFYEQYF	TGTGCCAGCAGCTCGTTCTACGAGCAGTACTTC
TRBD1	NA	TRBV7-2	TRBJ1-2	CASSPIGTGYGYTF	TGTGCCAGCAGCCCAATCGGGACAGGCTATGGCTACACCTTC
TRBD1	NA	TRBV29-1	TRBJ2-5	CSVDATGDETQYF	TGCAGCGTTGATGCGACAGGGGACGAGACCCAGTACTTC
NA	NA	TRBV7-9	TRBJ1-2	CASSPLEGIHGYTF	TGTGCCAGCAGCCCCCTGGAGGGGATCCATGGCTACACCTTC
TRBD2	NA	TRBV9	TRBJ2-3	CASSLLAGGDTQYF	TGTGCCAGCAGCCTTTTAGCGGGGGGGGATACGCAGTATTTT
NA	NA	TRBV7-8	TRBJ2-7	CASSLVWGGPADEQYF	TGTGCCAGCAGCTTAGTGTGGGGGGGCCCTGCTGACGAGCAGTACTTC
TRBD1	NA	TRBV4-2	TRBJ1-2	CASSQVQDRGGGYTF	TGTGCCAGCAGCCAAGTCCAAGACAGGGGAGGTGGCTACACCTTC
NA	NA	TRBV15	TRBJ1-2	CATSRDLVVGGSLMGGYTF	TGTGCCACCAGCAGAGATTTGGTGGTGGGGGGGTCTTTGATGGGAGGCTACACCTTC
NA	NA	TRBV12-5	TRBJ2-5	CASGTGTLQETQYF	TGTGCTAGTGGAACGGGGACTCTTCAAGAGACCCAGTACTTC
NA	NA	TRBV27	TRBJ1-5	CASSPRGEDQPQHF	TGTGCCAGCAGTCCGCGGGGAGAGGATCAGCCCCAGCATTTT
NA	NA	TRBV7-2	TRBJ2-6	CASSFTYGANVLTF	TGTGCCAGCAGCTTTACCTATGGGGCCAACGTCCTGACTTTC
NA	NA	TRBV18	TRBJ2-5	CASSQGTTGETQYF	TGTGCCAGCTCACAGGGGACAACGGGAGAGACCCAGTACTTC
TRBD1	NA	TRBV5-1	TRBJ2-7	CASVQGDGSSYEQYF	TGCGCCAGCGTCCAGGGGGACGGATCGTCCTACGAGCAGTACTTC
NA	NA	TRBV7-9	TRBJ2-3	CASSLARGFDTDTQYF	TGTGCCAGCAGCTTAGCGCGCGGATTCGACACAGATACGCAGTATTTT
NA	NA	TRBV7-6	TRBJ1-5	CASSLQGGSQPQHF	TGTGCCAGCAGTTTACAGGGAGGCAGTCAGCCCCAGCATTTT
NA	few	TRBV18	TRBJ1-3	CASSPTGQQVGGNTIYF	TGTGCCAGCTCACCTACCGGACAGCAAGTAGGTGGAAACACCATATATTTT
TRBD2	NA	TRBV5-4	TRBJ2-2	CASSLAGGRTGELFF	TGTGCCAGCAGCTTAGCGGGGGGGCGCACCGGGGAGCTGTTTTTT
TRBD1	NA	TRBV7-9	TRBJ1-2	CASSEDRGGGYTF	TGTGCCAGCAGCGAAGACAGGGGGGGTGGCTACACCTTC
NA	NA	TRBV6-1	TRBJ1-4	CASSPVHLNEKLFF	TGTGCCAGCAGTCCAGTCCATCTTAATGAAAAACTGTTTTTT
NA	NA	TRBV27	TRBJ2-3	CASSRAGLDTQYF	TGTGCCAGCAGTAGGGCGGGATTAGATACGCAGTATTTT
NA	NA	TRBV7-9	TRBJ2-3	CASRRSGVGDTQYF	TGTGCCAGCAGGCGGAGCGGTGTAGGAGATACGCAGTATTTT
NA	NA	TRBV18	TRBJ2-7	CASATSNRVREQYF	TGTGCCAGCGCCACTTCCAACCGGGTTCGGGAGCAGTACTTC
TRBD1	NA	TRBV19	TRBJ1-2	CASKNPGQGISGYTF	TGTGCCAGTAAGAATCCGGGACAGGGAATCAGCGGCTACACCTTC
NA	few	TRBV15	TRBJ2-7	CATSREKGTTEASRDLYEQYF	TGTGCCACCAGCAGAGAAAAAGGGACAACTGAAGCATCTCGTGACCTATACGAGCAGTACTTC
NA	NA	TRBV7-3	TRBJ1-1	CASSLSGRNTEAFF	TGTGCCAGCAGCTTAAGTGGCAGAAACACTGAAGCTTTCTTT
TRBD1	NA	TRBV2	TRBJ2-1	CASSAGQSYNEQFF	TGTGCCAGCAGTGCGGGACAGTCCTACAATGAGCAGTTCTTC
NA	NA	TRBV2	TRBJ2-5	CASNLGATYQETQYF	TGTGCCAGCAATTTGGGGGCTACGTACCAAGAGACCCAGTACTTC
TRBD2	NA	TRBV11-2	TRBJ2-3	CASSLGGGAYTQYF	TGTGCCAGCAGCTTAGGCGGGGGGGCGTATACGCAGTATTTT
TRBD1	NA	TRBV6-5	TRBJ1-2	CASRTGDYGYTF	TGTGCCAGCAGGACAGGGGACTATGGCTACACCTTC
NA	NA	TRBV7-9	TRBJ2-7	CASTAPSSYEQYF	TGTGCCAGTACAGCTCCGAGCTCCTACGAGCAGTACTTC
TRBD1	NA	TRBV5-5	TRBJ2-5	CASSFRVPLPGQQYF	TGTGCCAGCAGCTTCCGAGTGCCTTTACCGGGACAGCAGTACTTC
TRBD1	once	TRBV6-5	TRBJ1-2	CASIDRELGYGYTF	TGTGCCAGCATCGACAGGGAACTTGGCTATGGCTACACCTTC
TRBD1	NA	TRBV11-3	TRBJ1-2	CASSPTGVGGYTF	TGTGCCAGCAGCCCGACAGGGGTGGGCGGCTACACCTTC
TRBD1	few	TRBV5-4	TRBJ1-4	CASSSQQGNREKLFF	TGTGCCAGCAGCTCCCAACAGGGGAATCGGGAAAAACTGTTTTTT
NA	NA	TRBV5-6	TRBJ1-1	CASSPAGQEAFF	TGTGCCAGCAGCCCGGCGGGGCAGGAAGCTTTCTTT
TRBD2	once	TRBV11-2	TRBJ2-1	CASSHLSGGYNEQFF	TGTGCCAGCAGCCACCTTAGCGGGGGATACAATGAGCAGTTCTTC
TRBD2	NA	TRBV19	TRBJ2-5	CASTPGGSVETQYF	TGTGCCAGTACACCGGGGGGGTCTGTAGAGACCCAGTACTTC
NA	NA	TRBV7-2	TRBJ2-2	CASSSTTSQGTGELFF	TGTGCCAGCAGCTCAACCACATCACAGGGCACCGGGGAGCTGTTTTTT
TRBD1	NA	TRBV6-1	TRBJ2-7	CASTLGQGAYEQYF	TGTGCCAGCACCTTGGGACAGGGGGCCTACGAGCAGTACTTC
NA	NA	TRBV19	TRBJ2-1	CASSIPGEQFF	TGTGCCAGTAGTATTCCGGGGGAGCAGTTCTTC